These 27 T cell receptor beta chains share one sample of origin, sequenced in a study of cytomegalovirus exposure and HLA in healthy donors. Profiled with immunoSEQ multiplex PCR; TCRdb holds only in-frame clones, not every one. The table has just under 65,000 clones, 95% seen once; the top ten hold about 6.4%. The sample consisted of PBMCs. Receptors were obtained from a woman younger than 35 in good health and CMV-seropositive.

This chain links TRBV11-2 with TRBJ1-1; D call uncertain. Germline-derived CDR1 and CDR2 are SGHAT and FQNNGV. V was shortened by 1 base and J by 9 bases, with 9 bases between the two germline ends. CDR3 length: 12 residues. CDR3 sequence reads: CASSLVGGKAFF. The CDR3 DNA is TGTGCCAGCAGCTTAGTGGGAGGCAAAGCTTTCTTT.

This sequence joins TRBV28 and TRBJ1-6; D is ambiguous. The germline V gene encodes CDR1 MDHEN and CDR2 SYDVKM. This CDR3 is 16 amino acids long. The V and J ends lost 6 bases and 7 bases respectively, with 19 bases between them. As DNA, the CDR3 is TGTGCCAGCAGCGTTTTCGACATCGGTCAGAATTCACCCCTCCACTTT. Residues: CASSVFDIGQNSPLHF.

This clone was observed a single time. V gene TRBV19 combines with J gene TRBJ2-7; 7 bases agree with TRBD2. J was trimmed by 1 base and V by 3 bases; bases with no gene match: 6. The CDR3 totals 15 residues. Germline CDR1 and CDR2: LNHDA and SQIVND (reference sequence). In DNA, the CDR3 is TGTGCCAGTAGTATTATTAGCGGGCTTTCCTACGAGCAGTACTTC. The encoded protein is CASSIISGLSYEQYF.

As regards this clone: Other nucleotide sequences from this sample produce the same CDR3. The chain employs TRBV7-9 and TRBJ2-7, with D possibly matching TRBD1 (6 bases). Trimming left V 4 bases short and J 2 bases short, with 9 bases between. This CDR3 comprises 13 residues. Germline loops: CDR1 SEHNR, CDR2 FQNEAQ (reference sequence). CDR3 region: CASSSDSTYEQYF. For the CDR3, the DNA is TGTGCCAGCAGCTCGGACAGTACCTACGAGCAGTACTTC.

The J gene is TRBJ1-1, the V gene TRBV5-6; D is possibly TRBD1 (6 bases). The CDR3 is 12 amino acids. CDR1 SGHDT and CDR2 YYEEEE come from the germline V gene. Trimming pared 0 bases from V and 11 bases from J, leaving 11 bases between. The CDR3 region is CASSLAGGKAFF. The CDR3 DNA reads as TGTGCCAGCAGCTTGGCGGGGGGCAAGGCTTTCTTT.

The chain joins TRBV28 to TRBJ2-2; D possibly corresponds to TRBD2 (5 bases). V shed 3 bases and J shed 6 bases, with 8 bases lying between them. The V gene's germline CDR1 is MDHEN and CDR2 SYDVKM. This CDR3 spans 13 amino acids. DNA of the CDR3: TGTGCCAGCAGTTTTACTAGTTCCGGGGAGCTGTTTTTT. Its translation: CASSFTSSGELFF.

The V call is TRBV7-2, the J call TRBJ2-3, with 13 bases identical to TRBD2. The CDR3 length is 16 residues. V lost 5 bases to trimming and J lost 5 bases; unmatched junction nucleotides: 7. Germline V gene sequence: CDR1 SGHTA, CDR2 FQGNSA. CDR3 loop: CASSRLAGGYEDTQYF. Here the CDR3 DNA reads TGTGCCAGCAGCCGACTAGCGGGGGGTTATGAAGATACGCAGTATTTT.

This clone was picked up one time. The chain combines TRBV18 with TRBJ1-2; 10 nucleotides agree with TRBD1. CDR3 size: 16 residues. V shed 2 bases, J shed 4 bases, and the junction held 7 bases outside the gene matches. Germline V lookup: CDR1 KGHSH, CDR2 LQKENI. CDR3 DNA sequence: TGTGCCAGCTCACCAGAAGCGACAGGGGGCGCCTATGGCTACACCTTC. Its protein product is CASSPEATGGAYGYTF.

The rearrangement uses TRBV14 and TRBJ1-2; D gene unclear. V lost 5 bases, J lost 7 bases, and 14 bases lay in between. This CDR3 contains 13 residues. Per the germline V gene, CDR1 is SGHDN and CDR2 is FVKESK. This chain's CDR3 is CASSFGGVGGYTF. The CDR3 nucleotides read TGTGCCAGCAGCTTCGGCGGGGTTGGTGGCTACACCTTC.

This chain joins TRBV7-9 and TRBJ1-1; D ambiguous. The V end lost 5 bases, the J end lost 4 bases, and 14 bases lay between the germline ends. The CDR3 runs to 14 residues. Per the germline V gene, CDR1 is SEHNR and CDR2 is FQNEAQ (reference sequence). CDR3 sequence (DNA): TGTGCCAGCAGCCAGGCGGGTGGGTCCACTGAAGCTTTCTTT. As protein: CASSQAGGSTEAFF.

The chain carries TRBV4-1 and TRBJ2-3; 7 nucleotides agree with TRBD2. Trimming removed 6 bases from V and 0 bases from J; junction bases left unmatched: 0. The CDR3 is made up of 13 amino acids. Germline lookup yields CDR1 MGHRA and CDR2 YSYEKL. As DNA, the CDR3 is TGCGCCAGCAGAGCGGGAAGCACAGATACGCAGTATTTT. This encodes CASRAGSTDTQYF.

V gene TRBV5-1 combines with J gene TRBJ2-2, with D possibly TRBD2 on 5 matching bases. V gave up 2 bases and J gave up 0 bases, with 8 bases separating them. The CDR3 has 15 amino acids. Germline CDR1 and CDR2: SGHRS and YFSETQ. The CDR3 nucleotides are TGCGCCAGCAGCTTAGCGGCCTCGAACACCGGGGAGCTGTTTTTT. Its protein is CASSLAASNTGELFF.

The V gene is TRBV15, the J gene TRBJ1-2; unclear D gene. The germline gives CDR1 LNHNV, CDR2 YYDKDF (reference sequence). Trimming removed 3 bases from V and 8 bases from J, with 28 bases in between. This CDR3 comprises 18 residues. The CDR3 region is CATSSLKGPGRRVEGYTF. CDR3 DNA: TGTGCCACCAGCAGTCTAAAAGGTCCGGGAAGACGGGTCGAGGGCTACACCTTC.

The genes are TRBV19 and TRBJ2-1; D gene uncertain. The CDR3 is made up of 13 amino acids. Germline V gene lookup returns CDR1 LNHDA and CDR2 SQIVND (reference sequence). The V end lost 10 bases, the J end lost 4 bases, and 14 bases lay between the germline ends. The CDR3 DNA reads as TGTGCCACCTCATCCCAAACTTACAATGAGCAGTTCTTC. Protein: CATSSQTYNEQFF.

The J gene is TRBJ2-3, the V gene TRBV25-1, with 11 bases identical to TRBD2. V dropped 3 bases and J dropped 6; count of bases not matched to a gene: 8. Germline V lookup: CDR1 MGHDK, CDR2 SYGVNS. This CDR3 has 16 residues. The CDR3 loop is CASSDGGTSGFDTQYF. Written as DNA, the CDR3 is TGTGCCAGCAGTGATGGAGGGACTAGCGGTTTCGATACGCAGTATTTT.

This clone was counted only a few times. This chain uses TRBV19 with TRBJ1-1, with a weak D call TRBD1 (5 bases). CDR3 size: 15 residues. Germline-derived CDR1 and CDR2 are LNHDA and SQIVND (reference sequence). V was cut by 10 bases and J by 1 base, with 19 bases left in between. The CDR3 loop is CATLPVRGENTEAFF. DNA for the CDR3: TGTGCCACTTTACCCGTCCGGGGGGAGAACACTGAAGCTTTCTTT.

This clone was seen a handful of times. The rearrangement uses TRBV6-5 and TRBJ1-4, with D unresolved. This CDR3 has 16 residues. Germline V gene lookup returns CDR1 MNHEY and CDR2 SVGAGI. The V gene lost 0 bases and the J gene lost 5 bases, with 13 bases spanning the gap. The CDR3 here is CASSYSFPDSNEKLFF. In DNA form, the CDR3 reads TGTGCCAGCAGTTACTCATTCCCAGACTCAAATGAAAAACTGTTTTTT.

The rearrangement links TRBV6-6 to TRBJ1-1; D call uncertain. This CDR3 has 13 residues. The V end was cut by 6 bases, the J end by 1 base, with 9 bases between. Germline V gives CDR1 MNHNY, CDR2 SVGAGI (reference sequence). CDR3 loop: CASRSGWNTEAFF. CDR3 DNA: TGTGCCAGCAGATCGGGGTGGAACACTGAAGCTTTCTTT.

The chain combines TRBV2 with TRBJ2-7; 7 bases agree with TRBD1. In germline, CDR1 is SNHLY, CDR2 FYNNEI. The CDR3 contains 14 residues. The J segment lost 3 bases and the V segment lost 3 bases, leaving 5 bases of the junction unmatched. In nucleotides, the CDR3 is TGTGCCAGCAGTGAGACAGGGTGGGACTACGAGCAGTACTTC. As protein: CASSETGWDYEQYF. The full variable domain, completed using reference TRBV2 and TRBJ2-7, is EPEVTQTPSHQVTQMGQEVILRCVPISNHLYFYWYRQILGQKVEFLVSFYNNEISEKSEIFDDQFSVERPDGSNFTLKIRSTKLEDSAMYFCASSETGWDYEQYFGPGTRLTVT.

V gene TRBV29-1 combines with J gene TRBJ1-3, with D perhaps matching TRBD1 (6 bases). Trimming took 4 bases from V and 0 from J, leaving 19 bases between them. CDR3 length: 17 residues. The germline CDR1 and CDR2 sequences are SQVTM and ANQGSEA. CDR3 nucleotides: TGCAGCGTTGTGGGGGCTATAGGACACCACTCTGGAAACACCATATATTTT. This encodes CSVVGAIGHHSGNTIYF.

The V gene is TRBV7-9, the J gene TRBJ1-2, with 7 bases aligning to TRBD1. Losses at the gene ends were 1 base for V and 8 bases for J; bases not matched to a gene: 1. The CDR3 runs 12 residues. From germline, CDR1 is SEHNR and CDR2 FQNEAQ (reference sequence). Written as DNA, the CDR3 is TGTGCCAGCAGCTTAGAGGGACAGGGCTACACCTTC. The encoded protein is CASSLEGQGYTF.

The J gene is TRBJ1-3, the V gene TRBV18, with D unclear. CDR1 is KGHSH and CDR2 is LQKENI in the germline V gene. Trimming left V 3 bases short and J 0 bases short, with 18 bases between. The CDR3 runs to 18 residues. CDR3 nucleotides: TGTGCCAGCTCACCTCTTCTTGTTCCCAGTGACTCTGGAAACACCATATATTTT. As protein: CASSPLLVPSDSGNTIYF.

The chain uses TRBV4-2 and TRBJ1-2, with D perhaps matching TRBD1 (6 bases). Germline V gene data show CDR1 as LGHNA and CDR2 as YNFKEQ. The ends were cut back, 4 bases at V and 8 bases at J, with 20 bases in the middle. The CDR3 extends over 15 amino acids. The CDR3 nucleotides are TGTGCCAGCAGCCCCTCGGGGGGCAGGGCCGGAGGCTACACCTTC. Translation gives CASSPSGGRAGGYTF.

The CDR3 sequence is CASSGTGTANTEAFF. CDR3 in DNA: TGTGCCAGCAGCGGGACCGGGACAGCGAACACTGAAGCTTTCTTT. This rearrangement joins TRBV9 to TRBJ1-1; 7 bases are a match to TRBD1. V lost 3 bases and J lost 1; bases outside the gene matches: 6. Germline V gene data show CDR1 as SGDLS and CDR2 as YYNGEE. This CDR3 comprises 15 residues.

As regards this clone: A read error may account for a junction end that differs from germline. This chain uses TRBV6-4 with TRBJ2-6; 8 bases line up with TRBD1. Germline CDR1 reads MRHNA; CDR2 reads SNTAGT. This CDR3 has 22 amino acids. The CDR3 DNA is TGTGCCAGCACTGACTTCGCTTCATCCGGGACAGGTTTCTACTCTGGGGCCAACGTCCTGACTTTC. Protein product: CASTDFASSGTGFYSGANVLTF.

The chain recombines TRBV5-4 with TRBJ1-4, with a weak D call TRBD1 (6 bases). The CDR3 runs 13 residues. V lost 4 bases, J lost 8 bases, and 12 bases lay in between. From germline, CDR1 is SGHNT and CDR2 YYREEE (reference sequence). CDR3 in DNA: TGTGCCAGCAGCACGGGACATGGAGAAAAACTGTTTTTT. It codes for CASSTGHGEKLFF.

This clone was recorded only once. J is TRBJ2-3 and V is TRBV28; 8 bases agree with TRBD2. The J segment lost 3 bases and the V segment lost 6 bases, leaving 8 bases of the junction unmatched. The CDR3 spans 15 residues. Germline CDR1 MDHEN, CDR2 SYDVKM. The DNA for the CDR3 is TGTGCCAGCAGCCTTGGGCTAGCGGGTACAGATACGCAGTATTTT. This gives the protein CASSLGLAGTDTQYF.